Listed below are T cell receptor beta chains from one sample, sequenced in a study of molecular identifiers for immune sequencing clone quantification. Each CDR3 protein is one row after TCRdb ran MiXCR on the PCR reads. The sample carries 460,000 or so distinct CDR3 sequences, about 25% recorded once. Sequencing was done on a sample of naive CD8+ T cells from blood, with Jurkat cell RNA spiked in. The origin of the receptors is a human donor in good health. Some libraries in this study had Jurkat cell RNA spiked in. The CDR3 runs from the conserved cysteine through the conserved F or W. The D gene is left open where the match is weak. Where a row states a size, it is once, few, many or the class of an expanded clone; other rows omit it.

CDR3nt,CDR3aa,abundance,d_gene,j_gene,v_gene
TGTGCCAGCAGTGCCTCCCCGGGCGGGGGAAGCACAGATACGCAGTATTTT,CASSASPGGGSTDTQYF,.,TRBD2,TRBJ2-3,TRBV6-4
TGTGCCAGCAGTTTGAGGGGGCTGAGCGTCGAGCAGTACTTC,CASSLRGLSVEQYF,few,TRBD1,TRBJ2-7,TRBV28
TGTGCCAGCAGCTCAATTAGGGACTCACCGCGGGCAGATACGCAGTATTTT,CASSSIRDSPRADTQYF,many,.,TRBJ2-3,TRBV7-6
TGTGCCAGCAGCGTAGAGGGTAGCGGGGGGTTCACAGATACGCAGTATTTT,CASSVEGSGGFTDTQYF,few,TRBD2,TRBJ2-3,TRBV9
TGTGCCAGCAGCCCGTCGGCCGGCGACCGGACTAGCACAGATACGCAGTATTTT,CASSPSAGDRTSTDTQYF,many,.,TRBJ2-3,TRBV12-3/TRBV12-4
TGCAGCGTCACGACAGGGGGTTCAGGCTATGGCTACACCTTC,CSVTTGGSGYGYTF,few,TRBD1,TRBJ1-2,TRBV29-1
TGTGCCAGCAGTCCGTTCGGACGGGGGTTGGAGTACTTC,CASSPFGRGLEYF,many,.,TRBJ2-4,TRBV12-3/TRBV12-4
TGTGCCACCAGTGATTCCCGGACATCCAGCACAGATACGCAGTATTTT,CATSDSRTSSTDTQYF,few,.,TRBJ2-3,TRBV24-1
TGTGCCAGCAGTTTTTTCAGGGGAGATCAGCCCCAGCATTTT,CASSFFRGDQPQHF,.,.,TRBJ1-5,TRBV5-5
TGTGCCAGCTGGAGGACTAGCGGGAGCACAGATACGCAGTATTTT,CASWRTSGSTDTQYF,many,TRBD2,TRBJ2-3,TRBV2
TGTGCCAGCAGTTTATTCGCAGGGGGGTACGAGCAGTACTTC,CASSLFAGGYEQYF,.,.,TRBJ2-7,TRBV28
TGTGCCAGCAGCCCGGCAGGGGGCTGGGAGCAGTACTTC,CASSPAGGWEQYF,few,TRBD1,TRBJ2-7,TRBV28
TGCGCCAGCAGATTGGCCGGGGGGAGAGGCACTGAAGCTTTCTTT,CASRLAGGRGTEAFF,.,.,TRBJ1-1,TRBV5-1
TGTGCCAGTAGTAGGGGGACTAGCGGGAAAGAACCGAGCTCCTACAATGAGCAGTTCTTC,CASSRGTSGKEPSSYNEQFF,.,TRBD2,TRBJ2-1,TRBV19
TGTGCCAGCAGCTTCCCGGGGGGGGTGGACAATGAGCAGTTCTTC,CASSFPGGVDNEQFF,.,TRBD2,TRBJ2-1,TRBV7-9
TGTGCCAGCAGCTTAGGACGGGCAGGGCGGTCCTACGAGCAGTACTTC,CASSLGRAGRSYEQYF,.,.,TRBJ2-7,TRBV11-2
TGCGCCAGCAGCTGGACAGGGAGGTCCTACGAGCAGTACTTC,CASSWTGRSYEQYF,.,TRBD1,TRBJ2-7,TRBV5-1
TGTGCCAGTAGTGCGACTAGCGGGGACTCCTCCCTCTACGAGCAGTACTTC,CASSATSGDSSLYEQYF,.,TRBD2,TRBJ2-7,TRBV19
TGTGCCAGCGAGGGGTTGACAGATACGCAGTATTTT,CASEGLTDTQYF,.,.,TRBJ2-3,TRBV6-1
TGTGCCAGCAATTCCGGCGAGGCTCCGGGGAACACTGAAGCTTTCTTT,CASNSGEAPGNTEAFF,many,.,TRBJ1-1,TRBV6-5
TGCGCCAGCAGCCAAGAAGTTAGGACACCCGAGAATGGCTACACCTTC,CASSQEVRTPENGYTF,.,.,TRBJ1-2,TRBV4-3
TGTGCCATCAGCCCGGGGTCGGAGTCTGGGGCCAACGTCCTGACTTTC,CAISPGSESGANVLTF,few,.,TRBJ2-6,TRBV10-3
TGTGCCAGTAGTGGTGCCCCGGAGGTCTACGAGCAGTACTTC,CASSGAPEVYEQYF,few,.,TRBJ2-7,TRBV19
TGCGCCAGCAGCCAACGCCAGGGGCCAACAGATACGCAGTATTTT,CASSQRQGPTDTQYF,.,.,TRBJ2-3,TRBV4-3
TGTGCCAGCAGTTTCTCAGTAGGAGGAAGGTACGAGCAGTACTTC,CASSFSVGGRYEQYF,many,.,TRBJ2-7,TRBV6-2/TRBV6-3
TGCGCCAGCCCCGTCCCCGACAGCTGCCTAAAACTAATTCAGTACTTC,CASPVPDSCLKLIQYF,many,.,TRBJ2-4,TRBV10-1
TGTGCCAGCAGCTCCGGACAGGGCGGGCAGTACTTC,CASSSGQGGQYF,few,TRBD1,TRBJ2-7,TRBV7-6
TGTGCCTGGAGAGGCGGGACGCCTACACTAGGAGAGCGCTCTGGGGCCAACGTCCTGACTTTC,CAWRGGTPTLGERSGANVLTF,few,.,TRBJ2-6,TRBV30
TGCAGCGCTGTGCTGAGTGTTCGGGACTATGGCTACACCTTC,CSAVLSVRDYGYTF,few,.,TRBJ1-2,TRBV29-1
TGCGCCAGCAGCCAAGATGCGGGATTCCCCAATGAGCAGTTCTTC,CASSQDAGFPNEQFF,few,.,TRBJ2-1,TRBV4-3
TGTGCCAGCAGTCTAAGCAAGGACAGTATTAACTATGGCTACACCTTC,CASSLSKDSINYGYTF,few,.,TRBJ1-2,TRBV27
TGTGCCAGCAGCTTAGCGGGCCTAGCGGGAAGGGCGGGGACCCAGTACTTC,CASSLAGLAGRAGTQYF,few,TRBD2,TRBJ2-5,TRBV11-2
TGTGCCAGCAGCTCCTATCGTCTAGCTTCCACAGATACGCAGTATTTT,CASSSYRLASTDTQYF,.,.,TRBJ2-3,TRBV7-6
TGTGCCAGCAGCCCCAACAGGGCGGGAGGAAACACCATATATTTT,CASSPNRAGGNTIYF,few,.,TRBJ1-3,TRBV7-8
TGTGCCAGCAGTAACGGGCCCTCCGTCTACGAGCAGTACTTC,CASSNGPSVYEQYF,few,.,TRBJ2-7,TRBV27
TGTGCCAGGAACCCATATACCTCTGGAAACACCATATATTTT,CARNPYTSGNTIYF,few,.,TRBJ1-3,TRBV2
TGCAGTGCTGAGGACTTACTAGCGGCTGATTACGAGCAGTACTTC,CSAEDLLAADYEQYF,few,TRBD2,TRBJ2-7,TRBV20-1
TGTGCCAGCAGTTTTAGCGGGCCTGTAGATACGCAGTATTTT,CASSFSGPVDTQYF,many,TRBD2,TRBJ2-3,TRBV12-3/TRBV12-4
TGTGCCAGCAGTGAAGCGGGGGGGACTAGCGACTTCAAGCGGTTCTTC,CASSEAGGTSDFKRFF,once,TRBD2,TRBJ2-1,TRBV2
TGCGCCAGCAGCCCGACTGGGACAGGGTCTTATGGGGCCAACGTCCTGACTTTC,CASSPTGTGSYGANVLTF,.,TRBD1,TRBJ2-6,TRBV5-1
TGTGCCAGCAGGTTCACAGGGGGGATAGCTTTCTTT,CASRFTGGIAFF,.,TRBD1,TRBJ1-1,TRBV6-5